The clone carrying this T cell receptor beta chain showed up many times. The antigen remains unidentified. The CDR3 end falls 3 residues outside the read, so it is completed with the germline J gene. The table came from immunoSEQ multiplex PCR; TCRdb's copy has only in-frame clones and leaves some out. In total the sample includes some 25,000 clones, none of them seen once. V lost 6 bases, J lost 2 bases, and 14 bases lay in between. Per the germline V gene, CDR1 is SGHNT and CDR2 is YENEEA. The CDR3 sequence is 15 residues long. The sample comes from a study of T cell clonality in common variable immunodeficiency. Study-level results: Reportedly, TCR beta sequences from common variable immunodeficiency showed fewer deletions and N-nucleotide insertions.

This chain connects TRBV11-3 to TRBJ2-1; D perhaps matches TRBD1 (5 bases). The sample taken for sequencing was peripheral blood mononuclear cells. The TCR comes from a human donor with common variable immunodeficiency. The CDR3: CASSLRDSTYNEQFF. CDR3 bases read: TGTGCCAGCAGTCTCAGGGATTCGACCTACAATGAG.